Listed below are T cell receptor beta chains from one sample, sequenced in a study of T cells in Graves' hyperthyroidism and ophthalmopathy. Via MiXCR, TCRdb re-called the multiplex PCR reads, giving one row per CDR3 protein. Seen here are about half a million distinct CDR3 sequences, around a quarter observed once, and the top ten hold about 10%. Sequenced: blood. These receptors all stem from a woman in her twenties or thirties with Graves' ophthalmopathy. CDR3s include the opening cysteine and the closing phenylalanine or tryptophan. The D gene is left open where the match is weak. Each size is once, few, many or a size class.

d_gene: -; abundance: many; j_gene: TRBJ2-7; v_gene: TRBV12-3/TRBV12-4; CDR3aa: CATLSEGAGEQYF; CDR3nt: TGTGCCACCCTATCGGAGGGGGCGGGCGAGCAGTACTTC
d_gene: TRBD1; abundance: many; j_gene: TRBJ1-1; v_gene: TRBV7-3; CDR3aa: CASSLGQGLVTEAFF; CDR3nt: TGTGCCAGCAGCTTAGGACAGGGGTTGGTCACTGAAGCTTTCTTT
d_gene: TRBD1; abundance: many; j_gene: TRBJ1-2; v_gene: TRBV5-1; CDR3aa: CASSLASGTGRDGYTF; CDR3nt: TGCGCCAGCAGCTTGGCCTCCGGGACAGGGAGAGATGGCTACACCTTC
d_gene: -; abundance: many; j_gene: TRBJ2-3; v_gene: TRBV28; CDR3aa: CASSLGGTDTQYF; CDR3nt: TGTGCCAGCAGCTTAGGGGGCACAGATACGCAGTATTTT
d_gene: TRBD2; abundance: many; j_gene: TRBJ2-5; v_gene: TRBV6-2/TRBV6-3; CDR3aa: CASRPSGGETQYF; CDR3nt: TGTGCCAGCAGGCCTAGCGGGGGAGAGACCCAGTACTTC
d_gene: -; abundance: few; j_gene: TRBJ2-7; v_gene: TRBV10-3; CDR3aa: CATSGGEPYEQYF; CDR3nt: TGTGCCACCTCCGGGGGTGAGCCCTACGAGCAGTACTTC
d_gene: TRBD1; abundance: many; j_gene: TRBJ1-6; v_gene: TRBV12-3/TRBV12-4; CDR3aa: CASSFGGQLYNSPLHF; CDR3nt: TGTGCCAGCAGTTTCGGGGGACAGCTTTATAATTCACCCCTCCACTTT
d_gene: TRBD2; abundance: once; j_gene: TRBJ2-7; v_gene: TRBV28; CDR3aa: CASSSPSSAGSYEQYF; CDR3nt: TGTGCCAGCAGTTCCCCCAGCTCAGCGGGGTCCTACGAGCAGTACTTC
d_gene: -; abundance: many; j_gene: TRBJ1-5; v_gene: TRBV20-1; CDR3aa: CSASPPGGVANQPQHF; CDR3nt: TGCAGTGCTTCCCCCCCCGGCGGGGTAGCGAATCAGCCCCAGCATTTT
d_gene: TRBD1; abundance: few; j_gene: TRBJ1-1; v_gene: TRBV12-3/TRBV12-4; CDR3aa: CASSPDRGRNTEAFF; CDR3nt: TGTGCCAGCAGTCCGGACAGGGGGCGTAACACTGAAGCTTTCTTT
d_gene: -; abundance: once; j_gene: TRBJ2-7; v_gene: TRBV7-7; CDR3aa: CASGKATNYEQYF; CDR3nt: TGTGCTAGCGGCAAAGCGACCAACTACGAGCAGTACTTC